This T cell receptor beta chain was documented in a study of T-cell memory formation after mild COVID-19. Overall study results and limits: Clones contracting day 15 to 85 were balanced CD4/CD8; later expanders leaned CD4+.

This clonotype was counted a few times. Its antigen is not identified. The germline CDR1 and CDR2 sequences are DFQATT and SNEGSKA (reference sequence). Trimming left V 5 bases short and J 2 bases short, with 10 bases between. The CDR3 length is 13 residues. TCRdb itself ran the 5' RACE reads through MiXCR, one entry per CDR3 protein. Seen here are approximately 500,000 distinct CDR3 sequences, approximately 23% observed once, and the top ten hold roughly an eighth. The J gene is TRBJ2-4, the V gene TRBV20-1; D gene unclear. The receptor was isolated from an adult woman who had mild COVID-19 (a few samples of this study predate the infection). Cell type and time point are not known. Material: PBMCs or a T cell subset sorted from them (not recorded which). This CDR3 is CSALADTKNIQYF. The CDR3 bases are TGCAGTGCTTTGGCGGATACCAAAAACATTCAGTACTTC.